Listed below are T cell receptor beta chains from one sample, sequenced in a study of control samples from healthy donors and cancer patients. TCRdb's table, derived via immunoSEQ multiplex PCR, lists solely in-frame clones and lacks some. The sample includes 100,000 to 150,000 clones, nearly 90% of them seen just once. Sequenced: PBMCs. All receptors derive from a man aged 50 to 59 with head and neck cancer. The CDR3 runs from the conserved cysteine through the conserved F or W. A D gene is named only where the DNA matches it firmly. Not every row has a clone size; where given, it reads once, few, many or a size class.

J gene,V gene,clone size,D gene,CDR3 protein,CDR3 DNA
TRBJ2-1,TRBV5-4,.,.,CASSLAGKWASSYNEQFF,TGTGCCAGCAGCTTGGCCGGTAAGTGGGCAAGCTCCTACAATGAGCAGTTCTTC
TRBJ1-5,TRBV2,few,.,CASSEALGWDQPQHF,TGTGCCAGCAGTGAAGCGTTAGGGTGGGATCAGCCCCAGCATTTT
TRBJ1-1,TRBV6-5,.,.,CASQTAHYTEAFF,TGTGCCAGCCAGACAGCCCACTACACTGAAGCTTTCTTT
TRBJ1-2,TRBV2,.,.,CASSVGGRENGYTF,TGTGCCAGCAGTGTGGGGGGCAGGGAGAATGGCTACACCTTC
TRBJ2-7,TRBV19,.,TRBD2,CASSNTGTRHEQYF,TGTGCCAGTAGTAATACCGGGACTAGGCACGAGCAGTACTTC
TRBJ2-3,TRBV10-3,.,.,CAISGDRGRAGGPGDTQYF,TGTGCCATCAGTGGAGACAGGGGGCGAGCGGGAGGGCCTGGAGATACGCAGTATTTT
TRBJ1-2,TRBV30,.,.,CAWSVTPGYLGGYTF,TGTGCCTGGAGTGTGACGCCAGGCTACTTGGGTGGCTACACCTTC
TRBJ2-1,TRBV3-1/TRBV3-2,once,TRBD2,CASSPVTSSNEQFF,TGTGCCAGCAGCCCCGTGACTAGCTCCAATGAGCAGTTCTTC
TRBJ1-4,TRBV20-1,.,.,CSASEWVRGEKLFF,TGCAGTGCTAGTGAGTGGGTAAGGGGTGAAAAACTGTTTTTT
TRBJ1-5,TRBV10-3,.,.,CAISELNQPQHF,TGTGCCATCAGTGAGTTGAATCAGCCCCAGCATTTT
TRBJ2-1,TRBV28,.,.,CASSSLADPYNEQFF,TGTGCCAGCAGCTCCTTAGCGGACCCCTACAATGAGCAGTTCTTC
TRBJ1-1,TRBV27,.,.,CASSLIGVTEAFF,TGTGCCAGCAGTTTAATTGGCGTGACTGAAGCTTTCTTT
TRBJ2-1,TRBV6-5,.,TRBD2,CASSLLAGYNEQFF,TGTGCCAGCAGTCTACTAGCGGGGTACAATGAGCAGTTCTTC
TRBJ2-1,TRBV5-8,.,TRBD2,CASSLGVAGDNEQFF,TGTGCCAGCAGCTTGGGGGTAGCGGGGGACAATGAGCAGTTCTTC
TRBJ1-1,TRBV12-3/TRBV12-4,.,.,CASSQTRAFF,TGTGCCAGCAGCCAGACCAGAGCTTTCTTT
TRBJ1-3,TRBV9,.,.,CASSVDGRSSGNTIYF,TGTGCCAGCAGCGTAGACGGCAGGAGCTCTGGAAACACCATATATTTT
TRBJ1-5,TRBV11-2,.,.,CASSSGREDQPQHF,TGTGCCAGCAGCTCAGGCCGGGAGGATCAGCCCCAGCATTTT
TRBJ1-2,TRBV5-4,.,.,CASTLGSSYGYTF,TGTGCCAGCACCTTAGGGTCCAGCTATGGCTACACCTTC
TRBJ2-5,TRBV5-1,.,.,CASSLFGREPQETQYF,TGCGCCAGCAGCTTGTTCGGCCGGGAACCTCAAGAGACCCAGTACTTC
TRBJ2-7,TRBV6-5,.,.,CASTTAPGYEQYF,TGTGCCAGCACCACCGCCCCAGGGTACGAGCAGTACTTC
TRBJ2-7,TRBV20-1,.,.,CSALRREQYF,TGCAGTGCCCTTAGACGCGAGCAGTACTTC
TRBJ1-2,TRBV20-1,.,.,CSAIDINYGYTF,TGCAGTGCTATTGACATTAACTATGGCTACACCTTC
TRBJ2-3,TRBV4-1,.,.,CASSQESNQGITDTQYF,TGCGCCAGCAGCCAAGAATCTAACCAGGGAATCACAGATACGCAGTATTTT
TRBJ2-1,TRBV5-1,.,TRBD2,CASTLLAGGVYNEQFF,TGCGCCAGCACCCTTTTAGCGGGAGGGGTCTACAATGAGCAGTTCTTC
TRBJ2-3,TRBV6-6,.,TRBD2,CASKILAGSTDTQYF,TGTGCCAGCAAGATTCTAGCGGGTAGCACAGATACGCAGTATTTT
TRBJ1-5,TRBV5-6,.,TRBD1,CASSFGQGARNQPQHF,TGTGCCAGCAGCTTCGGACAGGGGGCGAGGAATCAGCCCCAGCATTTT
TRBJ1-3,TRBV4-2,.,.,CASSQENNGAGNTIYF,TGTGCCAGCAGCCAAGAAAATAACGGAGCTGGAAACACCATATATTTT